What follows are 5 T cell receptor beta chains derived from one specimen sequenced in a study of cytomegalovirus exposure and HLA in healthy donors. 60 Vbeta and 13 Jbeta primers were used in PCR. Sequenced by immunoSEQ multiplex PCR; TCRdb stores in-frame clones only, minus some. The sample has 65,000 to 95,000 clones; 75% are singletons. Sequencing was done on a sample of PBMCs. All receptors come from an older man in good health and CMV-seronegative.

The V and J genes are TRBV7-9 and TRBJ1-4; D may be TRBD1 (6 bases). The V gene lost 5 bases and the J gene lost 7 bases, with 20 bases spanning the gap. The CDR3 spans 16 residues. Germline CDR1 reads SEHNR; CDR2 reads FQNEAQ (reference sequence). The CDR3 DNA follows: TGTGCCAGCAGCGGGATGAGTGGGGGCGCCCCTGAAAAACTGTTTTTT. Amino acid sequence: CASSGMSGGAPEKLFF.

DNA of the CDR3: TGTGCCAGCACTCCACCAGGCAGGGCTAGCGGGAGTTACGAGCAGTACTTC. This gives the protein CASTPPGRASGSYEQYF. V is TRBV7-2 and J is TRBJ2-7, with 10 bases lining up with TRBD2. V lost 7 bases and J lost 4; bases outside the gene matches: 16. CDR3 length equals 17 residues. Germline CDR1 is SGHTA and CDR2 is FQGNSA.

The V and J genes are TRBV29-1 and TRBJ1-2; D remains unclear. Germline V CDR1 and CDR2: SQVTM, ANQGSEA. Trimming took off 3 bases at V and 6 bases at J, with 11 bases between the two ends. This CDR3 spans 12 amino acids. For the CDR3, the DNA is TGCAGCGTTGATCCAGAGACAAATGGCTACACCTTC. Encoded protein: CSVDPETNGYTF.

The chain is built from TRBV11-2 and TRBJ2-5; D is possibly TRBD1 (6 bases). Germline V CDR1 and CDR2: SGHAT, FQNNGV. V lost 5 bases to trimming and J lost 0 bases, with 19 bases between them. There are 17 residues in the CDR3. The CDR3 is CASSPFPFGQYQETQYF. The CDR3 DNA reads as TGTGCCAGCAGCCCCTTCCCGTTCGGACAGTACCAAGAGACCCAGTACTTC.

This clone was detected ten times or more. The sample holds other DNA sequences that translate to the same CDR3. This chain joins TRBV5-1 and TRBJ1-1; D remains unclear. V lost 0 bases to trimming and J lost 1 base, with 7 bases between them. The CDR3 covers 14 residues. CDR1 and CDR2 from the germline V gene are SGHRS and YFSETQ. CDR3 nucleotide sequence: TGCGCCAGCAGCTTGGGGGCGGGGAACACTGAAGCTTTCTTT. Protein product: CASSLGAGNTEAFF.